This T cell receptor (beta chain) comes out of a study of beta chain features in type 1 diabetes. Study-level points and caveats: Naive, central memory and Treg TCRB repertoires seemed to resemble each other more closely in patients than they did in healthy donors. Within each of all four CD4+ subsets, Type 1 diabetes patients had TCRB CDR3s that were moderately but significantly shorter.

The CDR3 spans 14 residues. Germline-derived CDR1 and CDR2 are SNHLY and FYNNEI. Trimming took 5 bases from V and 5 from J, leaving 13 bases between them. The investigators reverse transcribed all of the isolated RNA, so they sequenced expressed TCRB transcripts. TCRdb's table, derived via immunoSEQ multiplex PCR, lists solely in-frame clones and lacks some. Of 95,000 to 150,000 clones in the sample, roughly 15% were seen once. A few counts support this clone. The antigen remains unidentified. Based on CD45RO/CCR7/CD25/CD127/CD95/CD27, CD4+ regulatory, stem cell-like memory, naive and central memory cells were sorted.

The genes are TRBV2 and TRBJ2-1; D not certain. Sequenced: central memory CD4+ T cells from blood. The sequence was obtained from a man aged 25-40 years with type 1 diabetes. The DNA for the CDR3 is TGTGCCAGCAGTTCCCCTGGGAACCACAATGAGCAGTTCTTC. Amino acid sequence: CASSSPGNHNEQFF.